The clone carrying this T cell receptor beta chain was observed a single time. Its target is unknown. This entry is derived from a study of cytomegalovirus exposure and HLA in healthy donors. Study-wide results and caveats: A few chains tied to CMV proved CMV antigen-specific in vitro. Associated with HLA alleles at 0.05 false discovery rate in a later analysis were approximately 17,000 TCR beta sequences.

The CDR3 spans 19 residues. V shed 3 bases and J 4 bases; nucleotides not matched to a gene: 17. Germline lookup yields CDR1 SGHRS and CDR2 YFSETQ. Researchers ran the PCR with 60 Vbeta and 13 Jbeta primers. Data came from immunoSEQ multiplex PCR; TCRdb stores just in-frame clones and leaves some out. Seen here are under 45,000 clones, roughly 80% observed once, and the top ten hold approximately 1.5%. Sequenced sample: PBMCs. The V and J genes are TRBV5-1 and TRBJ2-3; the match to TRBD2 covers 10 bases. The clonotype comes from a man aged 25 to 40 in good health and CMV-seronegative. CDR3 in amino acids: CASSSDGLAGANLADTQYF. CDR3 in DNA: TGCGCCAGCAGCTCGGATGGCCTAGCGGGAGCAAACCTGGCAGATACGCAGTATTTT.